Listed below are T cell receptor beta chains from one sample, sequenced in a study of T cell responses to AZD1222 COVID-19 vaccine. Sequencing used immunoSEQ multiplex PCR; TCRdb keeps in-frame clones, though not all of them. The sample shows 120,000 or so clones, 92% of them seen only once. Sequenced here: peripheral blood, sampled 28 days after the second AZD1222 dose. The receptors stem from an adult who received the AZD1222 COVID-19 vaccine. Each CDR3 is given with its conserved first and last residue. A D gene is named only where the DNA matches it firmly. Clone sizes are given selectively: once, few, many, or a class where the clone is expanded.

size	V	J	D	DNA	CDR3
-	TRBV27	TRBJ1-4	-	TGTGCCAGCAGCCAGGCCCGAGTAGCTAATGAAAAACTGTTTTTT	CASSQARVANEKLFF
-	TRBV25-1	TRBJ1-2	-	TGTGCCAGCAGTGATATGCCCTCGGGGGGCGCCTATGGCTACACCTTC	CASSDMPSGGAYGYTF
-	TRBV11-3	TRBJ2-5	-	TGTGCCAGCAGCTTAGGGGCAGGCTCACAAGAGACCCAGTACTTC	CASSLGAGSQETQYF
-	TRBV6-5	TRBJ2-1	-	TGTGCCAGCAGTTCTAGACGCGCCTACAATGAGCAGTTCTTC	CASSSRRAYNEQFF
-	TRBV29-1	TRBJ1-2	TRBD1	TGCAGCGGGCTCACAGGGGGCGCGAAGTTTAGCTACACCTTC	CSGLTGGAKFSYTF
-	TRBV28	TRBJ2-1	-	TGTGCCAGCAGTTTCGGAGGACCGCTGAATGAGCAGTTCTTC	CASSFGGPLNEQFF
-	TRBV2	TRBJ1-1	-	TGTGCCAGCAGTGAATACGGTTCTCCTGGAGGCACTGAAGCTTTCTTT	CASSEYGSPGGTEAFF
-	TRBV11-2	TRBJ2-3	TRBD2	TGTGCCAGCAGCTACGGGATAGCGGGGAGGGCAGATACGCAGTATTTT	CASSYGIAGRADTQYF
-	TRBV2	TRBJ2-7	-	TGTGCCAGCAGTGGTGCGGCCGCCTACGAGCAGTACTTC	CASSGAAAYEQYF
-	TRBV23-1	TRBJ1-1	TRBD1	TGCGCCAGTAGCAGTCTCTGGGATGACAGGGGCACTGAAGCTTTCTTT	CASSSLWDDRGTEAFF
-	TRBV5-6	TRBJ2-2	TRBD2	TGTGCCAGCAGCACCAGTTGGGGAGCGGGGGCCTTTGTCACCGGGGAGCTGTTTTTT	CASSTSWGAGAFVTGELFF
once	TRBV4-2	TRBJ2-7	TRBD2	TGTGCCAGCAGCCCTCGGACTAGCGGACCCTACGAGCAGTACTTC	CASSPRTSGPYEQYF
-	TRBV29-1	TRBJ2-1	TRBD1	TGCAGCGTGAGGGGGACAGGGGGCGCAGGAACCTACAATGAGCAGTTCTTC	CSVRGTGGAGTYNEQFF
-	TRBV3-1/TRBV3-2	TRBJ1-2	TRBD1	TGTGCCAGCAGCCAACAATCCGGGACAGGGTATGGCTACACCTTC	CASSQQSGTGYGYTF
-	TRBV7-9	TRBJ2-3	TRBD2	TGTGCCAGCAGCCTGGGACTAGCGGTAGATACGCAGTATTTT	CASSLGLAVDTQYF
-	TRBV19	TRBJ1-1	-	TGTGCCAGTAGTATCCGCATTAACACTGAAGCTTTCTTT	CASSIRINTEAFF
-	TRBV3-1/TRBV3-2	TRBJ2-7	-	TGTGCCAGCAGCCAAGGTCGAGGGGGGGCCGGGAAGTACTTC	CASSQGRGGAGKYF
-	TRBV7-2	TRBJ1-1	TRBD1	TGTGCCAGCAGCCCATACACGGACAGGGCGGAAGCTTTCTTT	CASSPYTDRAEAFF
once	TRBV29-1	TRBJ2-7	TRBD1	TGCAGCGTTGTAGGACAGGGGAACTACGAGCAGTACTTC	CSVVGQGNYEQYF
-	TRBV28	TRBJ2-7	TRBD1	TGTGCCAGCAGTTTGAGCAGGGGGCCCTACGAGCAGTACTTC	CASSLSRGPYEQYF
-	TRBV27	TRBJ1-6	-	TGTGCCAGCAGTCCCACGTATAATTCACCCCTCCACTTT	CASSPTYNSPLHF
-	TRBV11-2	TRBJ2-1	-	TGTGCCAGCAGCCGTTGGGGGGGCTCATACAATGAGCAGTTCTTC	CASSRWGGSYNEQFF
-	TRBV10-3	TRBJ1-3	-	TGTGCCATCAGTGACCTGAGCTCTGGAAACACCATATATTTT	CAISDLSSGNTIYF
-	TRBV19	TRBJ1-2	-	TGTGCCAGCCAGCTACAAACAGGGTCTGGGGGCAACTATGGCTACACCTTC	CASQLQTGSGGNYGYTF
-	TRBV28	TRBJ1-1	TRBD1	TGTGCCAGCAGCCTTAAAGGGGGCTGGGCAGCTTTCTTT	CASSLKGGWAAFF
few	TRBV18	TRBJ2-7	-	TGTGCCAGCTCACCGGTCAGCCCCTACGAGCAGTACTTC	CASSPVSPYEQYF
-	TRBV27	TRBJ2-3	TRBD1	TGTGCCAGCAGTTTAACAGGGGGGCGTACGCAGTATTTT	CASSLTGGRTQYF
-	TRBV27	TRBJ2-1	TRBD2	TGTGCCAGCAGTCCACTAGCGGGAGACGAGCAGTTCTTC	CASSPLAGDEQFF
-	TRBV5-4	TRBJ2-4	-	TGTGCCAGCAGCTACCAAGACAGGCTAGCCAAAAACATTCAGTACTTC	CASSYQDRLAKNIQYF
-	TRBV19	TRBJ1-6	-	TGTGCCAGTCACCCTCGGTTAGGAGCTTCGGCCCTCCACTTT	CASHPRLGASALHF
-	TRBV6-5	TRBJ1-3	TRBD1	TGTGCCAGCAGTTTGACAGGGGTCAGCTCTGGAAACACCATATATTTT	CASSLTGVSSGNTIYF
-	TRBV27	TRBJ2-1	TRBD2	TGTGCCAGCAGGTTAGCGGGAGGGGTTAACAATGAGCAGTTCTTC	CASRLAGGVNNEQFF
-	TRBV7-9	TRBJ2-7	TRBD2	TGTGCCAGCAGCCCAGGGTCAACTAGCGGGAGTTACGAGCAGTACTTC	CASSPGSTSGSYEQYF
-	TRBV5-1	TRBJ1-3	TRBD1	TGCGCCAGTCAGGAGACAGGGCCCGGAAACACCATATATTTT	CASQETGPGNTIYF
-	TRBV2	TRBJ2-7	-	TGTGCCAGCACCTATAACTTCTACGAGCAGTACTTC	CASTYNFYEQYF
once	TRBV5-1	TRBJ1-4	-	TGCGCCAGCAGCGAGGGCATTTTGACTAATGAAAAACTGTTTTTT	CASSEGILTNEKLFF
few	TRBV6-2/TRBV6-3	TRBJ1-1	-	TGTGCCAGCAGTTACCGGAACACTGAAGCTTTCTTT	CASSYRNTEAFF
-	TRBV6-5	TRBJ1-3	-	TGTGCCAGCAGCTCAGGACAGTCTGGAAACACCATATATTTT	CASSSGQSGNTIYF
few	TRBV9	TRBJ2-1	TRBD2	TGTGCCAGCAGCGCCAGATTAGCGGGGGACATCTACAATGAGCAGTTCTTC	CASSARLAGDIYNEQFF
-	TRBV4-1	TRBJ1-5	-	TGCGCCAGCAGCCAAACTGACGGGCGCAATCAGCCCCAGCATTTT	CASSQTDGRNQPQHF
-	TRBV19	TRBJ2-7	-	TGTGCCAGTAGTCCCAACTCAGGAGGGATCGAGCAGTACTTC	CASSPNSGGIEQYF
-	TRBV15	TRBJ2-7	TRBD2	TGTGCCACCAGCAGAGGTTTAGCGGGAGGCTACGAGCAGTACTTC	CATSRGLAGGYEQYF
once	TRBV2	TRBJ1-1	-	TGTGCCAGCAGTGAAGCTTCACAGAACACTGAAGCTTTCTTT	CASSEASQNTEAFF
-	TRBV28	TRBJ2-7	TRBD1	TGTGCCAGCAGTTCACCAACCGGGACAGGGATGTCCTACGAGCAGTACTTC	CASSSPTGTGMSYEQYF